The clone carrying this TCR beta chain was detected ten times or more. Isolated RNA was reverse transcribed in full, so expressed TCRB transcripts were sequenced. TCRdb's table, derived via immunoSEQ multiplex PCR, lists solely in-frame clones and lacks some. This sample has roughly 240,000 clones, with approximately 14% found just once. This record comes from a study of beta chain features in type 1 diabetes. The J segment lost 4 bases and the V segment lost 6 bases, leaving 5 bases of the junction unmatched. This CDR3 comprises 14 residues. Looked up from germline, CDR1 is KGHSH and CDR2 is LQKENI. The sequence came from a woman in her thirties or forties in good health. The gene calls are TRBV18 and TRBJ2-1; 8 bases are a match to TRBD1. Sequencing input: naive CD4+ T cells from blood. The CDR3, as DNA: TGTGCCAGCTCGCCCCAGGGGGCATACAATGAGCAGTTCTTC. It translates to CASSPQGAYNEQFF.